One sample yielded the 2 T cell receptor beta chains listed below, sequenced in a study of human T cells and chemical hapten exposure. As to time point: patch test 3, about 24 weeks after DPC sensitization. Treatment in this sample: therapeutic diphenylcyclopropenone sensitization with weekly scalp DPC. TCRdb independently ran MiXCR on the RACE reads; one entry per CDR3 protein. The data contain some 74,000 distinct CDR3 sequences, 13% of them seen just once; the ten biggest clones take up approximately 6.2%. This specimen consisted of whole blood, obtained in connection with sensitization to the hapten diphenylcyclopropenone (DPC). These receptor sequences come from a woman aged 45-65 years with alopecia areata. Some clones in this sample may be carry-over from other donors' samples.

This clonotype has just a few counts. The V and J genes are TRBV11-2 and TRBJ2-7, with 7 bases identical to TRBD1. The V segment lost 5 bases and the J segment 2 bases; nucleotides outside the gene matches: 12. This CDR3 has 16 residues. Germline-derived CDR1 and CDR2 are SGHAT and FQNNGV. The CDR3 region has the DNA TGTGCCAGCAGCCCCCCGGACAGGTGGATCACCTACGAGCAGTACTTC. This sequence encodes CASSPPDRWITYEQYF. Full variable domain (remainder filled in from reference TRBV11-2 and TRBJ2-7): EAGVAQSPRYKIIEKRQSVAFWCNPISGHATLYWYQQILGQGPKLLIQFQNNGVVDDSQLPKDRFSAERLKGVDSTLKIQPAKLEDSAVYLCASSPPDRWITYEQYFGPGTRLTVT.

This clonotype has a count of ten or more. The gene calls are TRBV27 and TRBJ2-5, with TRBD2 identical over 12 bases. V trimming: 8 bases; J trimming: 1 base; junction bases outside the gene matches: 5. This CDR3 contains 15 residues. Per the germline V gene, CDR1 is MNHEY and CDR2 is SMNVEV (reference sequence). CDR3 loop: CASLGLAGSQETQYF. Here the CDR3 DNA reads TGTGCCAGCCTGGGACTAGCGGGTTCCCAAGAGACCCAGTACTTC.